These 10 T cell receptor beta chains were sequenced from one sample in a study of monozygotic twins with inflammatory bowel disease. TCRdb re-called the 5' RACE reads; one entry per CDR3 protein, DNA not given. The repertoire table contains around 140,000 distinct CDR3 sequences. The sequencing sample was made of blood. Receptors were obtained from a human donor with ulcerative colitis or Crohn's disease, or a healthy co-twin of an affected twin (not recorded which).

The chain joins TRBV7-2 to TRBJ2-5. Germline lookup yields CDR1 SGHTA and CDR2 FQGNSA. The CDR3 totals 12 residues. The CDR3 here is CASSLDTETQYF.

The chain's CDR3 is CASRFEPRGALNEQFF. J is TRBJ2-1 and V is TRBV9; TCRdb designates TRBD1, a call that cannot be tested without DNA. CDR3 size: 16 residues. Germline V gives CDR1 SGDLS, CDR2 YYNGEE.

The CDR3 reads CASSSGSSQETQYF. The J gene is TRBJ2-5, the V gene TRBV5-1. The CDR3 length is 14 residues. The germline V gene encodes CDR1 SGHRS and CDR2 YFSETQ.

This sequence joins TRBV27 and TRBJ1-2; there is no DNA to check the TCRdb D call of TRBD1. In germline, CDR1 is MNHEY, CDR2 SMNVEV (reference sequence). The CDR3 sequence is 13 residues long. This CDR3 reads CASHDTGVGGYTF.

CDR3 in amino acids: CASSLHQGNTEAFF. This rearrangement joins TRBV7-9 to TRBJ1-1. This CDR3 region has 14 residues. Germline-derived CDR1 and CDR2 are SEHNR and FQNEAQ (reference sequence).

This chain joins TRBV5-1 and TRBJ1-2; the D call from TCRdb, TRBD1, cannot be confirmed without DNA. In germline, CDR1 is SGHRS, CDR2 YFSETQ. This CDR3 spans 11 amino acids. CDR3 sequence reads: CASSYQGHSTF.

The rearrangement links TRBV20-1 to TRBJ1-3. The CDR3 totals 15 residues. Germline V gene lookup returns CDR1 DFQATT and CDR2 SNEGSKA (reference sequence). The CDR3 region is CSARKVSVSGNTIYF.

The V gene is TRBV7-9, the J gene TRBJ1-5; no DNA is available, so the TRBD1 call from TCRdb remains unchecked. The CDR3 length is 15 residues. Germline V gene sequence: CDR1 SEHNR, CDR2 FQNEAQ (reference sequence). The CDR3 spells CASSLSSGANQPQHF.

CDR3 sequence: CASSPIIMNTEAFF. J is TRBJ1-1 and V is TRBV7-9. The germline V gene has CDR1 SEHNR and CDR2 FQNEAQ (reference sequence). CDR3 length equals 14 residues.

The chain carries TRBV5-1 and TRBJ2-1; the TCRdb D gene call, TRBD1, has no DNA to confirm it. The CDR3 has 14 amino acids. Germline V lookup: CDR1 SGHRS, CDR2 YFSETQ. CDR3 region: CASFLGQGVNEQFF.